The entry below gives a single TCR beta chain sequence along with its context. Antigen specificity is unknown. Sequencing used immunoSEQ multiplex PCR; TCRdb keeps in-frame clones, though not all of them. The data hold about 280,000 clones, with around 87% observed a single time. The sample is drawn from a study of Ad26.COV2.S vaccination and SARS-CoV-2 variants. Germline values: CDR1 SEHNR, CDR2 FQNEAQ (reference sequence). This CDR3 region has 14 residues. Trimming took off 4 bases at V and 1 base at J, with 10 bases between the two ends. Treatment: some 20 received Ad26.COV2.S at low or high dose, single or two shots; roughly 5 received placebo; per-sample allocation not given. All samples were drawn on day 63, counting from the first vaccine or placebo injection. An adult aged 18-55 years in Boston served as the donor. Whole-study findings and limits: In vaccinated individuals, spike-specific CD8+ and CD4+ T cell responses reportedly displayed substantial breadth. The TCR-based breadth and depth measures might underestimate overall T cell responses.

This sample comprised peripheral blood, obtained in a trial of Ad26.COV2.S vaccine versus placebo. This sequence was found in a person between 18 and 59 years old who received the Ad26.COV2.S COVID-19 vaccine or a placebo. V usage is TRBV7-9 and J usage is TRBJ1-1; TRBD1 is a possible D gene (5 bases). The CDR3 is CASSWGDSNTEAFF. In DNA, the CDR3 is TGTGCCAGCAGCTGGGGGGATTCGAACACTGAAGCTTTCTTT.